The entry below gives a single T cell receptor (beta chain) sequence along with its context. Its antigen is not known. Source study methods: What underpinned the distant-metastasis classifier for papillary thyroid cancer was the set of CDR3 differences across clinicopathological groups. TCRdb re-clonotyped the PCR reads through MiXCR. These V and J calls derive from TCRdb rather than the authors' analysis. The data show just under 4,000 clones, with less than 25% seen just once and about 30% held by the top ten. None of the patients had undergone any treatment ahead of thyroid surgery. The data derive from a study of metastatic and nonmetastatic thyroid tumors. Study-wide background: Repertoires from malignant and benign thyroid patients were compared across blood and tumor or nodule tissue. General observations from the study: Benign nodules were reported to have significantly lower TCR beta diversity than malignant thyroid tumors, in blood and tumor.

Sequencing used tumor tissue. The receptor comes from a male donor with papillary thyroid cancer or a benign thyroid nodule (not recorded which). Some clones in this sample may be carry-over from other donors' samples.

The CDR3 DNA reads TGTGCCAGCAGTGAAGCTCTCCCCGGGGGGCGCATGGAGACCCAGTACTTC. This gives the protein CASSEALPGGRMETQYF. J is TRBJ2-5 and V is TRBV6-1; TRBD2 is a possible D gene (7 bases). This CDR3 is built from 17 residues. Trimming shortened V by 0 bases and J by 5 bases, and 19 bases separated the two germline ends. From germline, CDR1 is MNHNS and CDR2 SASEGT.